Presented here are 18 T cell receptor beta chains from one specimen sequenced in a study of T cells in localized non-small cell lung cancer. Repertoires were generated with immunoSEQ multiplex PCR, while TCRdb's copy carries only in-frame clones and drops some. The sample consists of approximately 30,000 clones, about nine tenths of them appearing once. The sequenced sample was peripheral blood mononuclear cells, obtained before any cancer treatment. These receptors were collected from a man between 40 and 70 years old with stage III lung adenocarcinoma.

V is TRBV15 and J is TRBJ2-2, with TRBD2 as a possible D gene (6 bases). The V end was cut by 0 bases, the J end by 3 bases, with 14 bases between. This CDR3 region has 17 residues. CDR1 is LNHNV, CDR2 YYDKDF, per germline (reference sequence). The CDR3 region is CATSRDRGSSYTGELFF. For the CDR3, the DNA is TGTGCCACCAGCAGAGATCGGGGGAGCAGTTACACCGGGGAGCTGTTTTTT. Variable domain in full (rest from reference TRBV15 and TRBJ2-2): DAMVIQNPRYQVTQFGKPVTLSCSQTLNHNVMYWYQQKSSQAPKLLFHYYDKDFNNEADTPDNFQSRRPNTSFCFLDIRSPGLGDTAMYLCATSRDRGSSYTGELFFGEGSRLTVL.

The V gene is TRBV15, the J gene TRBJ2-7; 9 nucleotides align to TRBD1. In germline, CDR1 is LNHNV, CDR2 YYDKDF (reference sequence). J lost 2 bases, V lost 0 bases, and 2 bases had no gene match. The CDR3 extends over 15 amino acids. CDR3 protein: CATSRETGGTYEQYF. The CDR3 coding sequence is TGTGCCACCAGCAGAGAGACAGGGGGGACCTACGAGCAGTACTTC. Combining the CDR3 with reference TRBV15 and TRBJ2-7 gives the whole variable domain DAMVIQNPRYQVTQFGKPVTLSCSQTLNHNVMYWYQQKSSQAPKLLFHYYDKDFNNEADTPDNFQSRRPNTSFCFLDIRSPGLGDTAMYLCATSRETGGTYEQYFGPGTRLTVT.

This chain uses TRBV14 with TRBJ2-1; no definite D call. CDR1 and CDR2 from the germline V gene are SGHDN and FVKESK. The CDR3 covers 15 residues. V lost 4 bases and J 0 bases, leaving 10 bases between the germline ends. CDR3 region: CASSLGISSYNEQFF. In nucleotides, the CDR3 is TGTGCCAGCAGCCTTGGGATAAGCTCCTACAATGAGCAGTTCTTC.

CDR3 DNA sequence: TGTGCCAGCTCACCACGACTAGAAGGATTCACAGATACGCAGTATTTT. It is translated as CASSPRLEGFTDTQYF. This rearrangement joins TRBV18 to TRBJ2-3; the D gene is possibly TRBD2 (6 bases). Germline V gene sequence: CDR1 KGHSH, CDR2 LQKENI. The CDR3 extends over 16 amino acids. The V end was cut by 1 base, the J end by 2 bases, with 13 bases between.

This clone was counted only a few times. The rearrangement uses TRBV10-3 and TRBJ1-1; TRBD1 aligns across 7 bases. Germline CDR1 ENHRY, CDR2 SYGVKD. V was clipped by 11 bases and J by 1 base; unmatched bases: 7. The CDR3 is made up of 13 amino acids. Here the CDR3 DNA reads TGTGCCGCATGGGACAGTAAGAACACTGAAGCTTTCTTT. Amino acid sequence: CAAWDSKNTEAFF.

The rearrangement links TRBV5-1 to TRBJ1-2; D not resolved. Germline V gene data show CDR1 as SGHRS and CDR2 as YFSETQ. V was trimmed by 0 bases and J by 8 bases, leaving 11 bases between them. CDR3 length: 13 amino acids. In nucleotides, the CDR3 is TGCGCCAGCAGCTTGGTTCCTTCCGCGGGCTACACCTTC. Translating it yields CASSLVPSAGYTF.

This clone was observed a single time. This rearrangement joins TRBV7-8 to TRBJ1-5; 8 bases fit TRBD1. Trimming took 5 bases from V and 2 from J; bases not matched to a gene: 14. The germline V gene encodes CDR1 SGHVS and CDR2 FQNEAQ. The CDR3 is 18 amino acids. The CDR3 nucleotides are TGTGCCAGCAGCCCCCTCGGACAGGGAGCTCCCGGCAATCAGCCCCAGCATTTT. It encodes CASSPLGQGAPGNQPQHF.

In its sample, this clone was seen once. This chain connects TRBV5-1 to TRBJ2-1; no clear D gene. V was clipped by 4 bases and J by 0 bases, with 11 bases between them. Germline-derived CDR1 and CDR2 are SGHRS and YFSETQ. This CDR3 spans 15 amino acids. CDR3 region: CASSRDWGSYNEQFF. The CDR3 region has the DNA TGCGCCAGCAGCCGCGATTGGGGCTCCTACAATGAGCAGTTCTTC.

In its sample, this clone was seen once. This sequence joins TRBV19 and TRBJ1-5, with D possibly matching TRBD1 (6 bases). Germline CDR1 is LNHDA and CDR2 is SQIVND (reference sequence). Deletions cut 4 bases from V and 1 base from J, with 8 bases between. The CDR3 runs to 14 residues. For the CDR3, the DNA is TGTGCCAGTAGTAGGACAGAAAGCAATCAGCCCCAGCATTTT. It is translated as CASSRTESNQPQHF.

V is TRBV19 and J is TRBJ1-1, with no clear D. This CDR3 is built from 12 residues. Trimming stripped 6 bases from V and 3 bases from J, with 8 bases between. Germline-derived CDR1 and CDR2 are LNHDA and SQIVND (reference sequence). The CDR3 DNA reads as TGTGCCAGTAGGAGCCGGCACACTGAAGCTTTCTTT. It yields the protein CASRSRHTEAFF.

The rearrangement links TRBV7-6 to TRBJ2-3; TRBD1 agrees at 7 bases. Germline V gene data show CDR1 as SGHVS and CDR2 as FNYEAQ. The CDR3 sequence is 19 residues long. V dropped 2 bases and J dropped 0; count of bases not matched to a gene: 14. DNA of the CDR3: TGTGCCAGCAGCTTAAGACACGCCGGGACAGTGACTAGCACAGATACGCAGTATTTT. This gives the protein CASSLRHAGTVTSTDTQYF.

The V and J genes are TRBV6-6 and TRBJ1-3; D is uncertain. The CDR3 is 15 residues long. The ends were cut back, 5 bases at V and 0 bases at J, with 11 bases in the middle. Germline V gives CDR1 MNHNY, CDR2 SVGAGI (reference sequence). The CDR3 DNA reads as TGTGCCAGCAGTGACACGAGGAACTCTGGAAACACCATATATTTT. It yields the protein CASSDTRNSGNTIYF.

The rearrangement links TRBV25-1 to TRBJ2-3, with a possible D match to TRBD2 (5 bases). V was shortened by 5 bases and J by 3 bases, with 21 bases between the two germline ends. This CDR3 spans 17 amino acids. Germline CDR1 and CDR2: MGHDK and SYGVNS. CDR3 nucleotide sequence: TGTGCCAGCAGTCCCCCCCAAGCCGGGAAGCGAACAGATACGCAGTATTTT. It specifies CASSPPQAGKRTDTQYF. The complete variable domain, with remaining parts taken from reference TRBV25-1 and TRBJ2-3, reads EADIYQTPRYLVIGTGKKITLECSQTMGHDKMYWYQQDPGMELHLIHYSYGVNSTEKGDLSSESTVSRIRTEHFPLTLESARPSHTSQYLCASSPPQAGKRTDTQYFGPGTRLTVL.

Worth noting for this clone: Other DNA sequences of this sample code for an identical CDR3. The chain carries TRBV5-1 and TRBJ1-5; 8 positions match TRBD1. The CDR3 runs 14 residues. Unmatched junction bases numbered 7, after V lost 4 bases and J lost 7 bases. Germline CDR1 and CDR2: SGHRS and YFSETQ. The CDR3 loop reads CASSQGTGGQPQHF. The CDR3 coding sequence is TGCGCCAGCAGCCAAGGGACAGGCGGACAGCCCCAGCATTTT.

The V call is TRBV11-2, the J call TRBJ2-7; TRBD1 aligns across 12 bases. CDR3 length equals 18 residues. Germline CDR1 reads SGHAT; CDR2 reads FQNNGV. V was clipped by 5 bases and J by 3 bases; unmatched bases: 14. CDR3 DNA: TGTGCCAGCAGCCACCAGAGGGACAGGGGGCGAAAAGGCTACGAGCAGTACTTC. Protein: CASSHQRDRGRKGYEQYF. The full variable domain, rest sourced from reference TRBV11-2 and TRBJ2-7, is EAGVAQSPRYKIIEKRQSVAFWCNPISGHATLYWYQQILGQGPKLLIQFQNNGVVDDSQLPKDRFSAERLKGVDSTLKIQPAKLEDSAVYLCASSHQRDRGRKGYEQYFGPGTRLTVT.

This clone was seen only once. This chain joins TRBV5-4 and TRBJ2-3; D is unclear. The CDR3 sequence is 13 residues long. V was clipped by 2 bases and J by 3 bases, with 7 bases between them. The germline CDR1 and CDR2 sequences are SGHNT and YYREEE (reference sequence). The CDR3 here is CASSLPGTDTQYF. The CDR3 DNA sequence: TGTGCCAGCAGCTTACCCGGGACAGATACGCAGTATTTT.

A single count supports this clone. The rearrangement joins TRBV13 to TRBJ2-1; D is unresolved. V was clipped by 5 bases and J by 5 bases, with 10 bases between them. CDR3 length: 13 amino acids. CDR1 and CDR2 from the germline V gene are PRHDT and FYEKMQ (reference sequence). The CDR3 sequence is CASSQKVNNEQFF. In nucleotides, the CDR3 is TGTGCCAGCAGCCAGAAGGTGAACAATGAGCAGTTCTTC.

This chain joins TRBV5-6 and TRBJ2-3; 8 positions agree with TRBD2. Germline trimming cut 0 bases from V and 2 bases from J; bases unmatched to any gene: 5. There are 16 residues in the CDR3. Germline V gene sequence: CDR1 SGHDT, CDR2 YYEEEE. CDR3 in DNA: TGTGCCAGCAGCTTGGCGGGGGGGAGCCACACAGATACGCAGTATTTT. Amino acids: CASSLAGGSHTDTQYF.